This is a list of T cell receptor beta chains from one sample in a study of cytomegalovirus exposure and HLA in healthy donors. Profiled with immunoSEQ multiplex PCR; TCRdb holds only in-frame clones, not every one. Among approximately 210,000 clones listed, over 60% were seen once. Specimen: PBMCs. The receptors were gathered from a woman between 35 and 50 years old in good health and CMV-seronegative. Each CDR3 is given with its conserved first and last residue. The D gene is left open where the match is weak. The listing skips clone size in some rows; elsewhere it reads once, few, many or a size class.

TGTGCCAGCAGCTTAAGGGGGAAGGCGAACACTGAAGCTTTCTTT CASSLRGKANTEAFF TRBJ1-1 TRBV7-8 - -
TGTGCCAGCAGTTTATCCTACACAGGGAACACTGAAGCTTTCTTT CASSLSYTGNTEAFF TRBJ1-1 TRBV27 - -
TGCGCCAGCAGCTTGGTTGGGCAGGGGGAGCAGTTCTTC CASSLVGQGEQFF TRBJ2-1 TRBV5-1 - -
TGTGCCAGCAGCTCAACTGACAGGTCTAGACTTCGGGGCTACACCTTC CASSSTDRSRLRGYTF TRBJ1-2 TRBV7-9 - -
TGCGCCAGCAGCCCCCGACATAGAACTGGGGAGCTGTTTTTT CASSPRHRTGELFF TRBJ2-2 TRBV5-1 - -
TGCGCCAGCAGTGATGGCCGCTACCGGAGATGGGATACGCAGTATTTT CASSDGRYRRWDTQYF TRBJ2-3 TRBV10-1 - -
TGCAGCGTTTCGGACAGGGGAGGGACTGAAGCTTTCTTT CSVSDRGGTEAFF TRBJ1-1 TRBV29-1 few TRBD1
TGCGCCAGCAGCAGAAGGACAGGGGGCGGTGAGGATGGCTACACCTTC CASSRRTGGGEDGYTF TRBJ1-2 TRBV5-1 - TRBD1
TGCGCCAGCAGCCCCTCACATGAATTTCAACCTTATGGCTACACCTTC CASSPSHEFQPYGYTF TRBJ1-2 TRBV4-3 - -
TGTGCCAGCAGCTCCGCTAACAGGGGGATCTACAATGAGCAGTTCTTC CASSSANRGIYNEQFF TRBJ2-1 TRBV5-4 - TRBD1
TGTGCCAGCAGTTATGACGGGAGTTTCTACAATGAGCAGTTCTTC CASSYDGSFYNEQFF TRBJ2-1 TRBV6-6 - -
TGTGCCAGCAAAAGAGACAACTCGTGGGAGACCCAGTACTTC CASKRDNSWETQYF TRBJ2-5 TRBV6-6 - -